Listed below are T cell receptor beta chains from one sample, sequenced in a study of neoadjuvant anti-PD-1 for oral cavity cancer. Generated by immunoSEQ multiplex PCR, the TCRdb table keeps only in-frame clones and is missing some. Here the sample spans approximately 35,000 clones, more than 75% being singletons. Sequenced here: PBMCs, sampled before nivolumab (anti-PD-1) treatment. These receptors all come from a person between 35 and 79 years old with oral cavity squamous cell carcinoma. CDR3s include the opening cysteine and the closing phenylalanine or tryptophan. Each record gives: V gene, D gene, J gene, clone size, CDR3 protein, CDR3 DNA. The D gene is left open where the match is weak. Where a row states a size, it is once, few, many or the class of an expanded clone; other rows omit it.

TRBV5-1	-	TRBJ2-3	once	CASSLVGAYAPDTQYF	TGCGCCAGCAGCTTGGTCGGTGCATATGCACCAGATACGCAGTATTTT
TRBV5-1	TRBD1	TRBJ1-1	-	CASSVDRAWEAFF	TGCGCCAGCAGCGTGGACAGGGCGTGGGAAGCTTTCTTT
TRBV30	-	TRBJ1-3	-	CAWNSSPVGGNTIYF	TGTGCCTGGAACTCAAGCCCGGTCGGTGGAAACACCATATATTTT
TRBV10-3	TRBD1	TRBJ2-3	-	CAIRPDRGVRDTQYF	TGTGCCATCAGACCCGACAGGGGAGTTAGAGATACGCAGTATTTT
TRBV19	-	TRBJ2-3	-	CASSVAWGQGTDTQYF	TGTGCCAGTAGTGTCGCCTGGGGGCAGGGTACAGATACGCAGTATTTT
TRBV19	TRBD2	TRBJ2-5	-	CASSPGASGGRTQYF	TGTGCCAGTAGTCCTGGGGCTAGCGGGGGGCGGACCCAGTACTTC
TRBV5-1	-	TRBJ2-6	once	CASSLAGANVLTF	TGCGCCAGCAGCTTGGCTGGGGCCAACGTCCTGACTTTC
TRBV5-8	TRBD1	TRBJ1-1	-	CASSLMTGTSNTEAFF	TGTGCCAGCAGCTTGATGACAGGGACCTCTAACACTGAAGCTTTCTTT
TRBV14	-	TRBJ2-2	-	CASSQQGSNTGELFF	TGTGCCAGCAGCCAACAGGGCTCGAACACCGGGGAGCTGTTTTTT
TRBV2	TRBD1	TRBJ1-5	-	CASTEDRAGQPQHF	TGTGCCAGCACCGAGGACAGGGCGGGCCAGCCCCAGCATTTT
TRBV4-3	TRBD1	TRBJ2-7	-	CASSQGTGISYEQYF	TGCGCCAGCAGCCAAGGGACAGGGATCTCCTACGAGCAGTACTTC
TRBV19	-	TRBJ2-3	-	CASSIPASPSTDTQYF	TGTGCCAGTAGTATCCCCGCCAGTCCTAGCACAGATACGCAGTATTTT
TRBV19	TRBD1	TRBJ1-2	-	CASTQGALNGYTF	TGTGCCAGCACACAGGGGGCGCTTAACGGCTACACCTTC
TRBV4-1	TRBD2	TRBJ2-3	once	CASSQDPAGGGTQYF	TGCGCCAGCAGCCAAGATCCAGCGGGGGGGGGTACGCAGTATTTT
TRBV19	-	TRBJ1-2	-	CASSQDRSRYGYTF	TGTGCCAGTAGCCAGGACAGATCACGCTATGGCTACACCTTC
TRBV7-9	-	TRBJ2-5	-	CASSPRTGEETQYF	TGTGCCAGCAGCCCCCGAACGGGGGAAGAGACCCAGTACTTC
TRBV5-1	TRBD1	TRBJ2-7	-	CASSEDRGSYEQYF	TGCGCCAGCAGCGAGGACAGGGGCTCTTACGAGCAGTACTTC
TRBV19	-	TRBJ2-7	-	CASSMIEGYEQYF	TGTGCCAGTAGTATGATCGAGGGCTACGAGCAGTACTTC
TRBV11-2	TRBD1	TRBJ2-1	-	CASSRLGQGVIEQFF	TGTGCCAGCAGCCGGCTGGGACAGGGAGTAATTGAGCAGTTCTTC
TRBV6-5	TRBD1	TRBJ1-5	few	CASRAGQGQPQHF	TGTGCCAGCAGAGCAGGACAGGGGCAACCCCAGCATTTT
TRBV5-5	-	TRBJ1-2	-	CASSFQGDGYTF	TGTGCCAGCAGCTTCCAGGGTGATGGCTACACCTTC
TRBV5-1	-	TRBJ2-5	few	CASSRGDRVGGETQYF	TGCGCCAGCAGCCGGGGTGATCGTGTCGGTGGAGAGACCCAGTACTTC
TRBV7-8	-	TRBJ1-1	-	CASSFRGGQNTEAFF	TGTGCCAGCAGCTTTAGGGGCGGGCAGAACACTGAAGCTTTCTTT
TRBV7-9	-	TRBJ1-1	once	CASSENPSTEAFF	TGTGCCAGCAGCGAGAACCCGAGCACTGAAGCTTTCTTT
TRBV28	TRBD1	TRBJ1-2	-	CASSGQGRGYTF	TGTGCCAGCAGCGGACAGGGGCGAGGCTACACCTTC
TRBV30	TRBD2	TRBJ2-1	-	CAWRYRRDYPGDEQFF	TGTGCCTGGAGGTACCGCCGGGACTACCCTGGCGATGAGCAGTTCTTC
TRBV6-5	-	TRBJ1-2	-	CASSYGVGGAVGYTF	TGTGCCAGCAGTTACGGTGTGGGGGGCGCGGTTGGCTACACCTTC
TRBV7-9	TRBD1	TRBJ1-1	-	CASSNRQGAKYTEAFF	TGTGCCAGCAGCAACCGACAGGGGGCGAAGTACACTGAAGCTTTCTTT
TRBV5-1	TRBD2	TRBJ2-7	once	CASSSQGLASEQYF	TGCGCCAGCAGCTCCCAAGGACTAGCTAGTGAGCAGTACTTC
TRBV5-1	-	TRBJ1-3	few	CASSRTDSGNTIYF	TGCGCCAGCAGCCGGACAGACTCTGGAAACACCATATATTTT
TRBV2	TRBD2	TRBJ2-7	once	CASITSGGSYEQYF	TGTGCCAGCATTACTAGCGGGGGCTCCTACGAGCAGTACTTC
TRBV28	-	TRBJ1-1	-	CASSPVFRRGVTEAFF	TGTGCCAGCAGTCCTGTTTTTAGAAGAGGGGTCACTGAAGCTTTCTTT
TRBV29-1	-	TRBJ1-3	-	CSVVRPYSGNTIYF	TGCAGCGTTGTACGGCCGTACTCTGGAAACACCATATATTTT
TRBV10-2	TRBD2	TRBJ2-1	once	CASSLAGMYNEQFF	TGCGCCAGCAGCCTAGCGGGGATGTACAATGAGCAGTTCTTC
TRBV16	-	TRBJ2-7	-	CASSQSQTSPGVLYF	TGTGCCAGCAGCCAATCCCAGACTAGTCCGGGGGTTTTGTACTTC
TRBV2	-	TRBJ2-3	few	CASSLFNGSSTDTQYF	TGTGCCAGCAGCCTTTTTAACGGTAGCAGCACAGATACGCAGTATTTT
TRBV18	TRBD1	TRBJ1-1	-	CASSASTGGTSEAFF	TGTGCCAGCTCAGCTTCCACAGGGGGTACTTCTGAAGCTTTCTTT
TRBV10-3	-	TRBJ2-5	-	CAIAAEQETQYF	TGTGCCATCGCGGCAGAACAAGAGACCCAGTACTTC
TRBV5-6	TRBD2	TRBJ2-5	-	CASSLKGGKETQYF	TGTGCCAGCAGCTTGAAGGGAGGGAAAGAGACCCAGTACTTC
TRBV2	TRBD1	TRBJ1-1	few	CASNRRQGRDTEAFF	TGTGCCAGCAATAGGAGACAGGGGCGGGACACTGAAGCTTTCTTT
TRBV5-5	-	TRBJ1-6	-	CASSLATEKGVYNSPLHF	TGTGCCAGCAGCTTGGCCACGGAAAAGGGCGTATATAATTCACCCCTCCACTTT
TRBV9	TRBD1	TRBJ1-5	-	CASSAQGATDQPQHF	TGTGCCAGCAGCGCACAGGGGGCCACGGATCAGCCCCAGCATTTT
TRBV4-3	TRBD2	TRBJ2-2	-	CASSQGGSGGPRTGELFF	TGCGCCAGCAGCCAAGGCGGCAGCGGGGGGCCCAGAACCGGGGAGCTGTTTTTT
TRBV28	-	TRBJ2-7	once	CASRAVTFLSYEQYF	TGTGCCAGCAGAGCAGTCACGTTCCTTTCTTACGAGCAGTACTTC
TRBV19	TRBD1	TRBJ2-2	-	CASSLRQGSTGELFF	TGTGCCAGTAGTTTAAGACAGGGGTCCACCGGGGAGCTGTTTTTT